This TCR beta chain was captured by sequencing in a study of control samples from healthy donors and cancer patients. The table came from immunoSEQ multiplex PCR; TCRdb's copy has only in-frame clones and leaves some out. This sample has 100,000 or so clones, with about four fifths found just once. Concerning this clone itself: The same CDR3 arises from other DNA sequences in this sample as well.

V shed 5 bases, J shed 1 base, and the junction held 3 bases outside the gene matches. The CDR3 is 15 amino acids. The germline gives CDR1 SGHTA, CDR2 FQGNSA. The rearrangement uses TRBV7-2 and TRBJ1-4; TRBD1 matches at 8 bases. The TCR originated in a woman in her 50s in good health. What was sequenced was blood. The CDR3, as DNA: TGTGCCAGCAGCCCCGGACAGGGAACTAATGAAAAACTGTTTTTT. Protein product: CASSPGQGTNEKLFF.